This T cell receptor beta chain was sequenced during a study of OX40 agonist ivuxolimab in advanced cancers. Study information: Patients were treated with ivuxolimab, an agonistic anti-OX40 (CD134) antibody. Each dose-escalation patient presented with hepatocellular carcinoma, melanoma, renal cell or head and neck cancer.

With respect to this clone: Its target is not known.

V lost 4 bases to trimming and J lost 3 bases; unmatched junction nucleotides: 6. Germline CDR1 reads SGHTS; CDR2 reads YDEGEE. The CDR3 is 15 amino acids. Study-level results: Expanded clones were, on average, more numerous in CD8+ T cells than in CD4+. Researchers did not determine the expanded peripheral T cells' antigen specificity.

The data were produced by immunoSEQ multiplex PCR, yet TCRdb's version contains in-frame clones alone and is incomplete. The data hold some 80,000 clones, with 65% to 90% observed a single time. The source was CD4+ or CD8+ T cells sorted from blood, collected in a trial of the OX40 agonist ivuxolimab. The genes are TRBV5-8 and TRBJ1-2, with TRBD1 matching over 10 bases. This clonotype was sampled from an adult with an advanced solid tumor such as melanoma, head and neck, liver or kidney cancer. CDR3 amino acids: CASSPRTGGYYGYTF. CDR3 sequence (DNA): TGTGCCAGCAGCCCCCGGACAGGGGGATACTATGGCTACACCTTC.